This T cell receptor beta chain was profiled in a study of patients and donors after allogeneic stem cell transplantation. Deletions cut 4 bases from V and 5 bases from J, with 7 bases between. CDR1 and CDR2 from the germline V gene are PRHDT and FYEKMQ (reference sequence). The CDR3 has 12 residues. TCRdb ran MiXCR on the RT-PCR reads and lists one entry per CDR3 protein. Of about 110,000 distinct CDR3 sequences listed, around 38% are singletons. The receptor was derived from a human donor who was either an allogeneic HSCT recipient or a stem cell or donor lymphocyte infusion donor (not recorded which). It is not recorded whose cells these are; they may come from a transplant donor. The V call is TRBV13, the J call TRBJ2-3; D remains unclear. The sequenced material came from blood, either unsorted or a sorted T cell fraction (not recorded which). This CDR3 is CASSSPRDTQYF. In nucleotides, the CDR3 is TGTGCCAGCAGCTCCCCCCGAGATACGCAGTATTTT.